What follows is one T cell receptor beta chain and its context. Authors' data handling: Quantification of nucleated cells was approximated via reference gene primer amplification. Here immunoSEQ multiplex PCR was the method, and the copy in TCRdb shows in-frame clones only, minus some. Clone size and V and J calls were adopted from that table, with D and trimming inferred from the DNA. The data hold 120,000 or so clones, with over 65% observed a single time. This entry is derived from a study of blood T cell repertoires in COVID-19. Study in general: Sites across the United States, Italy and Spain contributed samples from acute and convalescent COVID-19. The analysed material was cDNA or gDNA that came from T cells, B-cell-depleted T cells, or PBMCs.

There are 14 residues in the CDR3. Trimming cost V 4 bases and J 5 bases, with 15 bases left between them. The V gene's germline CDR1 is SGHNT and CDR2 YYREEE (reference sequence). Material for sequencing was peripheral blood. This sequence was found in a woman over 75 with acute or convalescent COVID-19. The chain joins TRBV5-4 to TRBJ1-1; tentatively, D is TRBD1 (6 bases). Here the CDR3 reads CASSPGGRRTEAFF. CDR3 DNA: TGTGCCAGCAGCCCGGGGGGGCGGAGAACTGAAGCTTTCTTT.